A single sample is the source of the 15 T cell receptor beta chains below, sequenced in a study of T cell responses to AZD1222 COVID-19 vaccine. The table came from immunoSEQ multiplex PCR; TCRdb's copy has only in-frame clones and leaves some out. The data hold some 150,000 clones, with 85% to 95% observed a single time. Here the sequenced sample was peripheral blood, taken on day 0 of AZD1222 vaccination. The origin of the receptors is an adult in good health.

The V and J genes are TRBV19 and TRBJ2-7, with D possibly TRBD2 on 6 matching bases. Germline assignment: CDR1 LNHDA and CDR2 SQIVND (reference sequence). V was clipped by 8 bases and J by 4 bases, with 12 bases between them. CDR3 length: 12 residues. CDR3: CASGGSGYEQYF. For the CDR3, the DNA is TGTGCCAGTGGGGGGTCGGGTTACGAGCAGTACTTC.

The chain recombines TRBV18 with TRBJ2-3, with D perhaps matching TRBD1 (7 bases). Germline lookup yields CDR1 KGHSH and CDR2 LQKENI. The CDR3 contains 17 residues. V dropped 3 bases and J dropped 1 base, with 17 bases sitting between them. CDR3 loop: CASSPAGQGGGTDTQYF. CDR3 bases: TGTGCCAGCTCACCCGCTGGTCAGGGGGGCGGCACAGATACGCAGTATTTT.

The chain recombines TRBV5-4 with TRBJ1-1; perhaps TRBD1 as D (6 bases). The CDR3 totals 14 residues. V lost 2 bases and J lost 2, with 10 bases in between. In germline, CDR1 is SGHNT, CDR2 YYREEE (reference sequence). The CDR3 DNA sequence: TGTGCCAGCAGCTTCGGACAGAGAAACACTGAAGCTTTCTTT. Its protein product is CASSFGQRNTEAFF.

This clone was counted between two and nine times. The rearrangement joins TRBV4-2 to TRBJ1-3; D may be TRBD1 (5 bases). There are 14 residues in the CDR3. Germline CDR1 reads LGHNA; CDR2 reads YNFKEQ. Trimming cost V 1 base and J 4 bases, with 8 bases left between them. For the CDR3, the DNA is TGTGCCAGCAGCCAAGTAAAGGGGGGAAACACCATATATTTT. Protein product: CASSQVKGGNTIYF.

The chain couples TRBV5-1 to TRBJ1-1, with 8 bases that match TRBD1. The CDR3 has 17 residues. Germline V gene data show CDR1 as SGHRS and CDR2 as YFSETQ. V was pared by 0 bases and J by 0 bases, with 7 bases of the junction left unmatched. The CDR3 bases are TGCGCCAGCAGCTTGGTAGGACAGGGACTAATGAACACTGAAGCTTTCTTT. Protein product: CASSLVGQGLMNTEAFF.

The chain joins TRBV12-3 or TRBV12-4 to TRBJ1-2, with 7 bases fitting TRBD1. CDR3 length: 13 amino acids. With V trimmed by 6 bases and J by 5 bases, 6 bases remained unmatched. CDR3 nucleotides: TGTGCCAGCAGCGATGACAGGGAGTATGGCTACACCTTC. Its translation: CASSDDREYGYTF.

The chain employs TRBV28 and TRBJ2-7, with TRBD2 matching over 11 bases. CDR1 is MDHEN, CDR2 SYDVKM, per germline. With 7 bases clipped from V and 0 bases from J, the junction kept 14 bases outside the gene matches. This CDR3 has 18 amino acids. CDR3 loop: CASTLAGGYTSSSYEQYF. In nucleotides, the CDR3 is TGTGCCAGCACCCTAGCGGGAGGCTATACCTCGAGCTCCTACGAGCAGTACTTC.

The V and J genes are TRBV5-1 and TRBJ2-1; 9 bases agree with TRBD2. CDR1 and CDR2 (germline): SGHRS, YFSETQ. Germline trimming cut 0 bases from V and 4 bases from J; bases unmatched to any gene: 8. CDR3 length: 17 amino acids. The CDR3 coding sequence is TGCGCCAGCAGCTTGGTGGCTAGCGGGACGACGTACAATGAGCAGTTCTTC. Amino acid sequence: CASSLVASGTTYNEQFF.

With respect to this clone: Distinct nucleotide sequences in the sample also encode this CDR3. The chain links TRBV5-6 to TRBJ1-5; the match to TRBD1 covers 12 bases. This CDR3 region has 15 residues. Germline V gene sequence: CDR1 SGHDT, CDR2 YYEEEE. J was trimmed by 5 bases and V by 4 bases; bases with no gene match: 4. The DNA of the CDR3 is TGTGCCAGCAGCAGGGGACAGGGGGCATATCAGCCCCAGCATTTT. It is translated as CASSRGQGAYQPQHF. Looking up the rest from reference TRBV5-6 and TRBJ1-5 gives the full variable domain: DAGVTQSPTHLIKTRGQQVTLRCSPKSGHDTVSWYQQALGQGPQFIFQYYEEEERQRGNFPDRFSGHQFPNYSSELNVNALLLGDSALYLCASSRGQGAYQPQHFGDGTRLSIL.

This sequence joins TRBV6-5 and TRBJ2-3; the match to TRBD2 covers 7 bases. V lost 6 bases, J lost 14 bases, and 11 bases stayed unmatched. Germline CDR1 is MNHEY and CDR2 is SVGAGI. The CDR3 runs to 12 residues. The chain's CDR3 is CASSPPAGWPYF. The CDR3 DNA is TGTGCCAGCAGCCCCCCAGCGGGATGGCCGTATTTT.

V gene TRBV5-1 combines with J gene TRBJ1-6; D is unresolved. Trimming left V 1 base short and J 6 bases short, with 8 bases between. CDR3 size: 14 residues. The germline CDR1 and CDR2 sequences are SGHRS and YFSETQ. Written as DNA, the CDR3 is TGCGCCAGCAGCTTGAAGGAGTCTAATTCACCCCTCCACTTT. This translates into CASSLKESNSPLHF.

The V call is TRBV4-3, the J call TRBJ2-3; tentatively, D is TRBD2 (5 bases). Trimming pared 3 bases from V and 6 bases from J, leaving 13 bases between. Germline V lookup: CDR1 LGHNA, CDR2 YSLEER. The CDR3 consists of 14 residues. Written as DNA, the CDR3 is TGCGCCAGCAGCCAGGTGGCGGGTAGTGATACGCAGTATTTT. Translation gives CASSQVAGSDTQYF.

The chain uses TRBV6-5 and TRBJ2-5, with D perhaps TRBD1 (7 bases). This CDR3 is 14 amino acids long. CDR1 and CDR2 (germline): MNHEY, SVGAGI. V was trimmed by 0 bases and J by 5 bases, leaving 10 bases between them. The CDR3 sequence is CASSYSTGRETQYF. CDR3 sequence (DNA): TGTGCCAGCAGTTACTCGACAGGGAGGGAGACCCAGTACTTC.

The V call is TRBV6-4, the J call TRBJ1-1; the match to TRBD1 covers 9 bases. The CDR3 totals 17 residues. Germline V gene sequence: CDR1 MRHNA, CDR2 SNTAGT. After removal of 5 bases from V and 1 base from J, the junction contained 11 bases not matched to a gene. CDR3 in DNA: TGTGCCAGCAGTCGGACCGGGACAGGGCCAAGGAACACTGAAGCTTTCTTT. Its protein product is CASSRTGTGPRNTEAFF.

This clone was counted a single time. The gene calls are TRBV6-1 and TRBJ1-3; 8 bases are shared with TRBD1. V trimming: 6 bases; J trimming: 4 bases; junction bases outside the gene matches: 5. The germline gives CDR1 MNHNS, CDR2 SASEGT. The CDR3 is 14 residues long. The DNA of the CDR3 is TGTGCCAGCAGACCTGGGACAGGAGGAAACACCATATATTTT. Its translation: CASRPGTGGNTIYF.